The 10 T cell receptor beta chains below all came from one sample that was sequenced in a study of T-cell reconstitution after alpha-beta-depleted transplantation in children. Preparation of the TCRbeta library was carried out with unique molecular identifiers. Using its own MiXCR run on the PCR reads, TCRdb lists one record per CDR3 protein. This table holds 200,000 to 250,000 distinct CDR3 sequences, approximately 9.8% found once. The input for sequencing was PBMCs from the stem cell graft donor, taken from the stem cell graft. These receptors were collected from a human donor who donated a stem cell graft to a child with SCID.

This clonotype was seen ten or more times. The chain couples TRBV6-5 to TRBJ1-2; D is unresolved. From germline, CDR1 is MNHEY and CDR2 SVGAGI. CDR3 size: 19 residues. The V end was cut by 2 bases, the J end by 8 bases, with 30 bases between. CDR3 region: CASSYAAGDSVQLFGGYTF. CDR3 sequence (DNA): TGTGCCAGCAGTTACGCCGCCGGGGATTCGGTCCAGCTATTCGGCGGCTACACCTTC.

The sample holds many counts of this clonotype. The chain has TRBV28 and TRBJ2-4; no firm D call. Germline V gene sequence: CDR1 MDHEN, CDR2 SYDVKM. Trimming cost V 6 bases and J 1 base, with 13 bases left between them. The CDR3 extends over 15 amino acids. Here the CDR3 DNA reads TGTGCCAGCAGCCCTACCCCTGCGGCCAAAAACATTCAGTACTTC. Its translation is CASSPTPAAKNIQYF.

V and J are TRBV27 and TRBJ2-5; 10 positions agree with TRBD2. V lost 2 bases to trimming and J lost 2 bases; unmatched junction nucleotides: 2. Germline V gives CDR1 MNHEY, CDR2 SMNVEV (reference sequence). The CDR3 runs 15 residues. The CDR3 DNA reads as TGTGCCAGCAGTTTAGGACTAGCGGAGCAAGAGACCCAGTACTTC. This codes for CASSLGLAEQETQYF.

In this sample, this clonotype turned up many times. This chain uses TRBV10-3 with TRBJ2-6; D unclear. CDR1 and CDR2 from the germline V gene are ENHRY and SYGVKD. Trimming removed 5 bases from V and 2 bases from J, with 10 bases in between. This CDR3 comprises 15 residues. The CDR3 sequence is CAISPYGTGANVLTF. The CDR3 DNA follows: TGTGCCATCAGTCCTTATGGGACTGGGGCCAACGTCCTGACTTTC.

This clonotype was detected ten times or more. The chain employs TRBV27 and TRBJ1-4, with a tentative D call TRBD1 (5 bases). The CDR3 is made up of 13 amino acids. Germline V gene sequence: CDR1 MNHEY, CDR2 SMNVEV (reference sequence). Trimming stripped 8 bases from V and 8 bases from J, with 15 bases between. CDR3 region: CASGRGVGEKLFF. As DNA, the CDR3 is TGTGCCAGCGGTCGGGGGGTTGGAGAAAAACTGTTTTTT.

This clonotype showed up many times. V usage is TRBV11-3 and J usage is TRBJ2-5; D could derive from TRBD1 or TRBD2 (5 bases each). Germline CDR1 reads SGHNT; CDR2 reads YENEEA. The CDR3 contains 15 residues. V was trimmed by 5 bases and J by 3 bases, leaving 16 bases between them. In DNA, the CDR3 is TGTGCCAGCAGCGCCGGTGTCAGGGAGAAAGAGACCCAGTACTTC. Its protein product is CASSAGVREKETQYF.

Ten or more counts support this clonotype. The chain is built from TRBV5-1 and TRBJ2-7; D gene unclear. Per the germline V gene, CDR1 is SGHRS and CDR2 is YFSETQ. V was shortened by 4 bases and J by 0 bases, with 8 bases between the two germline ends. CDR3 length equals 13 residues. CDR3 sequence (DNA): TGCGCCAGCAGCATCCCCAACTCCTACGAGCAGTACTTC. Protein product: CASSIPNSYEQYF.

This clonotype was detected ten times or more. This chain uses TRBV5-1 with TRBJ2-3, with D possibly being TRBD1 (6 bases). Germline V gene lookup returns CDR1 SGHRS and CDR2 YFSETQ. This CDR3 has 14 amino acids. Deletions cut 4 bases from V and 0 bases from J, with 9 bases between. CDR3 in amino acids: CASSQGSSTDTQYF. The DNA of the CDR3 is TGCGCCAGCAGCCAGGGGAGTAGCACAGATACGCAGTATTTT.

With respect to this clonotype: A read error may be the cause here, since a much bigger clone is one base away. J is TRBJ2-3 and V is TRBV20-1; no definite D call. V was trimmed by 6 bases and J by 2 bases, leaving 15 bases between them. This CDR3 spans 14 amino acids. Germline-derived CDR1 and CDR2 are DFQATT and SNEGSKA (reference sequence). CDR3 sequence reads: CSASQASDTDTQYF. In DNA, the CDR3 is TGCAGTGCCTCTCAGGCCAGCGACACAGATACGCAGTATTTT.

The chain carries TRBV6-1 and TRBJ2-1; 9 bases are shared with TRBD2. Germline trimming cut 8 bases from V and 7 bases from J; bases unmatched to any gene: 9. Germline-derived CDR1 and CDR2 are MNHNS and SASEGT. The CDR3 length is 14 residues. The CDR3 region has the DNA TGTGCCAGCCGAGCGGGGGGCCGGGAGAATGAGCAGTTCTTC. Protein: CASRAGGRENEQFF.